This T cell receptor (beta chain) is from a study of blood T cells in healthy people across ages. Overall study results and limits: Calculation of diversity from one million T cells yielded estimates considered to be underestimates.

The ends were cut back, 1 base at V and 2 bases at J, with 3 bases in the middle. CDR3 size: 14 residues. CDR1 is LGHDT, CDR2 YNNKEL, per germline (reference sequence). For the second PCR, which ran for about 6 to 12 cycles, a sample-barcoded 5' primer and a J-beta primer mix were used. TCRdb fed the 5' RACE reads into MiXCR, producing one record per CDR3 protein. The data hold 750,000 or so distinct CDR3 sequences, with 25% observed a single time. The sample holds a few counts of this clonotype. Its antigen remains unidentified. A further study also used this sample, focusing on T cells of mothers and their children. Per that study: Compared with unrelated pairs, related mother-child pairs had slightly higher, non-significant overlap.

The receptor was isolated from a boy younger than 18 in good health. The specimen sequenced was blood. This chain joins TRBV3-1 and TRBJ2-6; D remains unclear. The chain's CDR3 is CASSQAPGANVLTF. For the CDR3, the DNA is TGTGCCAGCAGCCAAGCGCCTGGGGCCAACGTCCTGACTTTC.